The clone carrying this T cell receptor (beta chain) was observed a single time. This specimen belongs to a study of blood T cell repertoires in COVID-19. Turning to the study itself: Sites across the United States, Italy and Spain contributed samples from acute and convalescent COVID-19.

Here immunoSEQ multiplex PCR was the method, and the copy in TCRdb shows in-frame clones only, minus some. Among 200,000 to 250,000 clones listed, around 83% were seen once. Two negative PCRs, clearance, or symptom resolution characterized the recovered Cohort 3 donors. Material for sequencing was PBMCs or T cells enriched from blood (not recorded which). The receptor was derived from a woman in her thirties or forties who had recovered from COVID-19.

In DNA form, the CDR3 reads TGTGCCAGCAGTGCTACAGGGGAACAGTACTTC. Its translation: CASSATGEQYF. The rearrangement joins TRBV2 to TRBJ2-7, with 7 bases that match TRBD1. V shed 4 bases and J 10 bases; nucleotides not matched to a gene: 4. The CDR3 has 11 residues. Germline V gene sequence: CDR1 SNHLY, CDR2 FYNNEI. The variable domain in full, with the rest retrieved from reference TRBV2 and TRBJ2-7, is EPEVTQTPSHQVTQMGQEVILRCVPISNHLYFYWYRQILGQKVEFLVSFYNNEISEKSEIFDDQFSVERPDGSNFTLKIRSTKLEDSAMYFCASSATGEQYFGPGTRLTVT.